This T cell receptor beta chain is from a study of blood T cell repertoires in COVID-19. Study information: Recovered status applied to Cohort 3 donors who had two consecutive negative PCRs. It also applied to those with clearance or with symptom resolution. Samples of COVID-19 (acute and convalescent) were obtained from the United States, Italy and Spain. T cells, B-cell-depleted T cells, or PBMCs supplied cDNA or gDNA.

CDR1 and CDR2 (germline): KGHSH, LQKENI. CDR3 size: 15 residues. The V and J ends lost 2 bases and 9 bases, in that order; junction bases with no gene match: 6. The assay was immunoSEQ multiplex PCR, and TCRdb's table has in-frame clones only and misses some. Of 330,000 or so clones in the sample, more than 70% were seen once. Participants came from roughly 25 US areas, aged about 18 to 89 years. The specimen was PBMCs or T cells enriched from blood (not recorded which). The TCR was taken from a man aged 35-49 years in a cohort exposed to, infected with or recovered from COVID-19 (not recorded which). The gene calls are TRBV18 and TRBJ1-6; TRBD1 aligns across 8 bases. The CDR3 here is CASSPADRVTSPLHF. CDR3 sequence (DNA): TGTGCCAGCTCACCAGCGGACAGGGTGACTTCACCCCTCCACTTT.